Detailed here is one T cell receptor beta chain. Its specific antigen is unknown. The record has no base qualities; no much larger clone is one base away. From a lookup of the germline V gene, CDR1 and CDR2 are KGHDR and SFDVKD. The CDR3 numbers 15 residues from cysteine through phenylalanine. Only the CDR3 region is kept as DNA, spanning 45 bases read in frame from base 1. At the junction V is shortened by 4 bases and J by 1 base, with 11 bases in between. Participants in the prospective study were aged about 18 to 95 years, lived in 20 to 25 United States geographic areas, and enrolled through a virtual design. In the prospective study, cohorts were assigned on the basis of participant-reported clinical history obtained from a screening survey and a study questionnaire. Recovered participants in ImmuneRACE Cohort 3 were defined by two consecutive negative NP/OP PCR tests, clearance by a healthcare professional, or resolution of symptoms. In the prospective study, mobile phlebotomists collected whole blood, serum and a nasopharyngeal or oropharyngeal swab from each participant. Over a roughly 2-month period, participants in the prospective study had the option of providing additional blood draws and questionnaires. Blood samples from the prospective study were shipped frozen or at room temperature prior to DNA extraction.

These data originate in a study of blood T cell repertoires in COVID-19 (dated by TCRdb to the early 2020s). The study in broad terms: Collaborator samples came from the United States, Italy and Spain and covered acute and convalescent phases of COVID-19. The prospective study material was composed of cDNA or gDNA derived from T cells, B-cell-depleted T cells, or PBMCs. Deeply sampled blood TCRbeta repertoires from subjects exposed to, actively infected with, or recovered from COVID-19 were included in the dataset. A freely available public database, intended as a resource for researchers studying the immune response to SARS-CoV-2, is where the repertoires were released. Samples were obtained from the ongoing ImmuneRACE study (first 160 participants) and from over 1,000 subjects provided by 6 global collaborators. Sample metadata almost always included a de-identified subject ID, COVID-19 status, age in years and sex. Where HLA class I and class II types were available, the types were taken from metadata supplied by the sample provider, not from assay-based typing. Overall results and qualifications from the work: The quantity of clinical and demographic metadata differed by source and by participant and was supplied without curation.

The immunoSEQ Assay, a bias-controlled multiplex PCR, was used to amplify TCRbeta CDR3 regions from genomic DNA. The original pipeline was this. Within the assay, amplification of reference gene primers was used to estimate how many nucleated cells each sample contained. To quantify the absolute abundance of each unique TCRbeta CDR3 rearrangement, sequence reads were collapsed and filtered. For each sample, productive Simpson clonality was calculated as the square root of Simpson's diversity index across productive rearrangements. TCRdb carries this immuneACCESS record with in-frame sequences only. Its versions omit some clonotypes, under half of them owing to an unresolved V gene in the studies checked, with the rest unexplained. The DNA gave D and trimming, while V, J and clone size come from that table. Across this sample there are under 350,000 clones, with 86% seen only once. The top ten constitute approximately 2.6% of the sample.

Material for sequencing was PBMCs or T cells enriched from blood (not recorded which). The chain joins TRBV24-1 to TRBJ2-3, with an unclear D gene assignment. This clonotype originated in a woman aged 18-30 years who had recovered from COVID-19. The CDR3 sequence is CATSEEIGGTDTQYF. The nucleotide sequence reads as follows: TGTGCCACCAGTGAGGAGATTGGTGGCACAGATACGCAGTATTTT.